This TCR beta chain appears in the sequencing data of a study of T cells in localized non-small cell lung cancer. V dropped 4 bases and J dropped 2 bases, with 11 bases sitting between them. From germline, CDR1 is LNHDA and CDR2 SQIVND (reference sequence). CDR3 length: 14 amino acids. Sequencing was performed with immunoSEQ multiplex PCR; in TCRdb, only in-frame clones are kept and a portion is missing. In the table there are 24,000 or so clones, approximately 90% of which are singletons. This clonotype was sampled from a woman aged 40 to 75 with stage I lung adenocarcinoma. The chain recombines TRBV19 with TRBJ1-1, with TRBD1 as a possible D gene (5 bases). The sample here was peripheral blood, taken before any cancer treatment. The CDR3 region has the DNA TGTGCCAGTAGTACCCCAGGGCGTAACACTGAAGCTTTCTTT. It yields the protein CASSTPGRNTEAFF.